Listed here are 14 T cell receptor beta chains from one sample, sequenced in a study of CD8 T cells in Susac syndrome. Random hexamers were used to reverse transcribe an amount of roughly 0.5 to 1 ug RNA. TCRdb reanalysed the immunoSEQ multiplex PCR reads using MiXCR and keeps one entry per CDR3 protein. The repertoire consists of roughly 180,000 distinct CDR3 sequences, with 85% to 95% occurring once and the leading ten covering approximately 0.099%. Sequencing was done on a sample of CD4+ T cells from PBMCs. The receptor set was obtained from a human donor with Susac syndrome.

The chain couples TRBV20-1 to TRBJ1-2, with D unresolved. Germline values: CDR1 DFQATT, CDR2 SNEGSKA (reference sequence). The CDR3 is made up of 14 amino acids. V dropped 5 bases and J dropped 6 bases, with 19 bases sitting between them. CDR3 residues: CSARIPASADGYTF. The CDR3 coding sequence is TGCAGTGCTCGAATACCGGCCTCAGCTGATGGCTACACCTTC.

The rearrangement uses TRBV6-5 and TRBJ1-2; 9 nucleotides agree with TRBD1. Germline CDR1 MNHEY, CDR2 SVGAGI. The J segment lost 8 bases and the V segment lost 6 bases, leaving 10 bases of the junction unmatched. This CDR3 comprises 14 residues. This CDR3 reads CASSRGTGTEGYTF. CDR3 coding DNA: TGTGCCAGCAGCCGAGGGACAGGGACGGAAGGCTACACCTTC.

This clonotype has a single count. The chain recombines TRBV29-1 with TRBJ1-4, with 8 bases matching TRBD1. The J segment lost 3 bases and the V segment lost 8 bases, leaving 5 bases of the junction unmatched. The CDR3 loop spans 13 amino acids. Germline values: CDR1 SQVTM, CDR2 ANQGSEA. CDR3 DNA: TGCAGCACTCGGACAGGGTCTAATGAAAAACTGTTTTTT. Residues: CSTRTGSNEKLFF. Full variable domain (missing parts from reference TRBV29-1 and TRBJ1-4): SAVISQKPSRDICQRGTSLTIQCQVDSQVTMMFWYRQQPGQSLTLIATANQGSEATYESGFVIDKFPISRPNLTFSTLTVSNMSPEDSSIYLCSTRTGSNEKLFFGSGTQLSVL.

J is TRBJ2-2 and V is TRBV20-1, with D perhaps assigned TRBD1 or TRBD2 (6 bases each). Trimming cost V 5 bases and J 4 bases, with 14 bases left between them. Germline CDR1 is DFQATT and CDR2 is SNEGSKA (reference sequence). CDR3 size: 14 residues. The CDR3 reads CSAAPGAGTGELFF. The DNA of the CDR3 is TGCAGTGCTGCTCCGGGGGCGGGCACCGGGGAGCTGTTTTTT.

This CDR3 is CAWSDDLTDTQYF. The CDR3 bases are TGTGCCTGGAGCGATGACCTCACAGATACGCAGTATTTT. The rearrangement uses TRBV30 and TRBJ2-3; D is unclear. V shed 3 bases and J shed 2 bases, with 9 bases lying between them. Per the germline V gene, CDR1 is GTSNPN and CDR2 is SVGIG (reference sequence). This CDR3 spans 13 amino acids.

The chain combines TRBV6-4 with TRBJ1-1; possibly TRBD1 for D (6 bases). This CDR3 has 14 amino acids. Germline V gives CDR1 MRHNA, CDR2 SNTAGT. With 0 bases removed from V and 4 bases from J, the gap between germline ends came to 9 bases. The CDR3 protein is CASSDSSRGTEAFF. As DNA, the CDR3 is TGTGCCAGCAGTGACTCGTCCAGGGGCACTGAAGCTTTCTTT.

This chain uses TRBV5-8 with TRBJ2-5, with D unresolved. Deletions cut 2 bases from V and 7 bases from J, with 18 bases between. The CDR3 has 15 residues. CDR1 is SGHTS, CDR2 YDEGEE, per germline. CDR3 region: CASSFFGANERTQYF. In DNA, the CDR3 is TGTGCCAGCAGCTTCTTTGGAGCAAATGAACGGACCCAGTACTTC.

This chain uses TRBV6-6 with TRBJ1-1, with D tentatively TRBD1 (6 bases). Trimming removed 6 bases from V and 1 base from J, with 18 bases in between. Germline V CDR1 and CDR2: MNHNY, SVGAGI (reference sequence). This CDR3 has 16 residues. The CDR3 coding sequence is TGTGCCAGCAGGCACAGGGCTTGGTTGACGAACACTGAAGCTTTCTTT. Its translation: CASRHRAWLTNTEAFF.

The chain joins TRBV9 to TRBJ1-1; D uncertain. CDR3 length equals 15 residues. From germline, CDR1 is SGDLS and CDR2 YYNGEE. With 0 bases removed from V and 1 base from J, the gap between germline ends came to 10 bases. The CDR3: CASSVDMQPNTEAFF. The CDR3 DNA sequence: TGTGCCAGCAGCGTAGATATGCAGCCGAACACTGAAGCTTTCTTT.

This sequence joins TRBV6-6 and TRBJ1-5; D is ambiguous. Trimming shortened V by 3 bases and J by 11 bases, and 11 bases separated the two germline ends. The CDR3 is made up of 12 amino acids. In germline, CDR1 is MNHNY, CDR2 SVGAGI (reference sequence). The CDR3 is CASSYLEFAQHF. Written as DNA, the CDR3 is TGTGCCAGCAGTTATCTTGAATTTGCCCAGCATTTT.

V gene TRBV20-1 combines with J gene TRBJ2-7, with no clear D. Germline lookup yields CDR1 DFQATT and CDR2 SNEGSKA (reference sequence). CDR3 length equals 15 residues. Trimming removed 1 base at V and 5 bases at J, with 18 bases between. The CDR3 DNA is TGCAGTGCTAGAGGACCGGCCGCCCATCCCCACGAGCAGTACTTC. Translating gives CSARGPAAHPHEQYF.

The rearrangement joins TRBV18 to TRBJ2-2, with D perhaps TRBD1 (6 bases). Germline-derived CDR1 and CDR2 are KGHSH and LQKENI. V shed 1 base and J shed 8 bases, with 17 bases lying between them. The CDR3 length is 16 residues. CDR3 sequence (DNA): TGTGCCAGCTCACCACAAGGGACACCCGGGCCGGGGGAGCTGTTTTTT. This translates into CASSPQGTPGPGELFF.

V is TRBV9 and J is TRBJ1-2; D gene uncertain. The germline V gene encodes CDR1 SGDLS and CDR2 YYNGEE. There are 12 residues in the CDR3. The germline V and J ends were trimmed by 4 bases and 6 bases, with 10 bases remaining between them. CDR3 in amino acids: CASSPSVDGYTF. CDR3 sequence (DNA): TGTGCCAGCAGCCCCAGCGTGGATGGCTACACCTTC.

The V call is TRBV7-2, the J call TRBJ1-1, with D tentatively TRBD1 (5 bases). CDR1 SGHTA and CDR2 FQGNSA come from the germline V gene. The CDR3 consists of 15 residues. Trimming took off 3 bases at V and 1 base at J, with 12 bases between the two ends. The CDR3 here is CASSLAQGGNTEAFF. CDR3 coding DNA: TGTGCCAGCAGCTTGGCCCAGGGTGGGAACACTGAAGCTTTCTTT.